The rows below give T cell receptor beta chains drawn from one sample of a study of blood T cells in healthy people across ages. MiXCR, run by TCRdb on the 5' RACE reads, gives a single entry per CDR3 protein. The sample shows hundreds of thousands of distinct CDR3 sequences, around 50% of them seen only once. Sequencing input: blood. The receptors come from an elderly woman in good health. Both conserved end residues are trimmed from each CDR3.

NA	13	TRBV20-1	SALNLATGEYEQY
TRBJ1-1	12	TRBV6-2/TRBV6-3	ASSGAPGTNETF
TRBJ2-1	12	TRBV29-1	SVPLRPRYNEQF
TRBJ2-2	14	TRBV11-2	ASSTRTARGPGELF
TRBJ1-2	10	TRBV20-1	SASDVGGGYT
TRBJ2-7	15	TRBV12-3/TRBV12-4	ASSFLDPPQGVNEQY
TRBJ2-1	12	TRBV18	ASSPEEKGGEQF
TRBJ2-4	13	TRBV29-1	SVGGGAIAKNIQY
TRBJ2-7	11	TRBV6-5	ASSYSGVGEQY
TRBJ2-1	14	TRBV20-1	SASALLAGPTNEQF
TRBJ2-5	12	TRBV20-1	SARRDITQETQY
TRBJ2-7	11	TRBV20-1	SARQGFEVEQY
TRBJ1-5	13	TRBV12-3/TRBV12-4	ASSLRDRGHQPQH
TRBJ1-6	12	TRBV28	TSRPDRGSSPLH
TRBJ2-5	12	TRBV7-9	ASSSGTSQETQY
TRBJ1-4	15	TRBV4-1	ASSQDHYRDFNEKLF
TRBJ2-3	10	TRBV29-1	SVEAITDTQY
TRBJ2-2	11	TRBV2	ATRSQGYGELF
TRBJ2-5	16	TRBV7-2	ASSSLPGLAGGPWTQY
TRBJ1-6	14	TRBV6-5	ASSYSNIGTSSPLH
TRBJ1-1	12	TRBV29-1	SVDSGRVKTEAF
TRBJ2-7	11	TRBV4-1	ASAGEYSYEQY
NA	11	TRBV29-1	SVRAGGIETQY
TRBJ2-7	12	TRBV20-1	SAREETSTYEQY
TRBJ2-3	13	TRBV20-1	SATKRGGGTDTQY
TRBJ2-3	12	TRBV12-3/TRBV12-4	ASSLRERADTQY
TRBJ2-1	10	TRBV24-1	ATSDPYNEQF